This passage covers 18 T cell receptor beta chains from one sample sequenced in a study of blood T cell repertoires in COVID-19 (dated by TCRdb to 2020 to 2022). The protocol used for the library was the immunoSEQ multiplex PCR assay. Drawn from immuneACCESS, this table holds only the in-frame rearrangements with V and J called that TCRdb kept. Clones are partly lost; checked studies trace under half to an unresolved V gene and leave the rest unexplained. The sample table records fewer than 350,000 clones; roughly 90% of these occur just once. Approximately 4.2% of the sample is held by the ten biggest clonotypes. Input material: peripheral blood. These receptors came from a man between 40 and 49 years old with acute or convalescent COVID-19.

Only one count was recorded for this clone. The rearrangement joins TRBV6-5 to TRBJ1-4; D not certain. Deletions cut 6 bases from V and 8 bases from J, with 10 bases between. There are 12 residues in the CDR3. CDR1 and CDR2 (germline): MNHEY, SVGAGI. The CDR3 DNA sequence: TGTGCCAGCAGCGGCGGATACGAAAAACTGTTTTTT. This codes for CASSGGYEKLFF.

The V gene is TRBV7-9, the J gene TRBJ1-1, with 8 bases aligning to TRBD1. Per the germline V gene, CDR1 is SEHNR and CDR2 is FQNEAQ (reference sequence). CDR3 size: 16 residues. V gave up 1 base and J gave up 3 bases; unmatched junction bases: 7. CDR3 DNA sequence: TGTGCCAGCAGCTTAGGGCAGGGGGCGGATGACACTGAAGCTTTCTTT. The encoded protein is CASSLGQGADDTEAFF.

This rearrangement joins TRBV14 to TRBJ1-4, with TRBD1 as a possible D gene (6 bases). V was pared by 1 base and J by 8 bases, with 11 bases between. The CDR3 contains 14 residues. CDR1 and CDR2 from the germline V gene are SGHDN and FVKESK. CDR3 nucleotide sequence: TGTGCCAGCAGCCAAGGGACAGCCCAGGAAAAACTGTTTTTT. This translates into CASSQGTAQEKLFF.

This chain uses TRBV5-1 with TRBJ2-3; 12 bases map to TRBD2. Germline lookup yields CDR1 SGHRS and CDR2 YFSETQ. The trim removed 3 bases at V and 2 bases at J, leaving 10 bases unmatched. The CDR3 sequence is 18 residues long. CDR3 residues: CASSSIPTSGGTTDTQYF. Written as DNA, the CDR3 is TGCGCCAGCAGCTCGATACCCACTAGCGGGGGGACCACAGATACGCAGTATTTT.

This chain joins TRBV19 and TRBJ2-1; TRBD2 aligns across 8 bases. CDR1 and CDR2 (germline): LNHDA, SQIVND (reference sequence). The CDR3 is 15 residues long. Trimming cost V 3 bases and J 3 bases; bases outside gene matches: 4. DNA for the CDR3: TGTGCCAGTAGTATTCTCGGGGGGGTCTACAATGAGCAGTTCTTC. Amino acid sequence: CASSILGGVYNEQFF.

The chain has TRBV6-5 and TRBJ1-5, with 8 bases that match TRBD1. V trimming: 6 bases; J trimming: 1 base; junction bases outside the gene matches: 5. This CDR3 has 15 residues. Germline V CDR1 and CDR2: MNHEY, SVGAGI. CDR3 region: CASRARTGSNQPQHF. DNA of the CDR3: TGTGCCAGCAGGGCAAGGACAGGGAGCAATCAGCCCCAGCATTTT.

Turning to this clone: The junction departs from the called germline gene at one end, perhaps through a read error. The chain joins TRBV10-3 to TRBJ2-7, with D maybe TRBD1 (6 bases). This CDR3 contains 12 residues. CDR1 is ENHRY and CDR2 is SYGVKD in the germline V gene. The CDR3 sequence is CAMSGDIYEQYF. The CDR3 nucleotides are TGTGCCATGAGTGGGGACATCTACGAGCAGTACTTC.

This clone was detected only once. The genes are TRBV7-2 and TRBJ1-2; tentative D call: TRBD1 (6 bases). Looked up from germline, CDR1 is SGHTA and CDR2 is FQGNSA. With 2 bases removed from V and 6 bases from J, the gap between germline ends came to 19 bases. The CDR3 is 16 amino acids. The CDR3 sequence is CASSLRVITGRHGYTF. The CDR3 region has the DNA TGTGCCAGCAGCTTAAGGGTTATTACAGGGAGACATGGCTACACCTTC. Drawing the rest from reference TRBV7-2 and TRBJ1-2, the complete variable domain is GAGVSQSPSNKVTEKGKDVELRCDPISGHTALYWYRQSLGQGLEFLIYFQGNSAPDKSGLPSDRFSAERTGGSVSTLTIQRTQQEDSAVYLCASSLRVITGRHGYTFGSGTRLTVV.

J is TRBJ1-2 and V is TRBV7-2, with 7 bases aligning to TRBD1. The CDR3 is 12 amino acids. The J segment lost 7 bases and the V segment lost 5 bases, leaving 4 bases of the junction unmatched. CDR1 is SGHTA, CDR2 FQGNSA, per germline. The CDR3 reads CASSPDRSGYTF. DNA for the CDR3: TGTGCCAGCAGCCCGGACAGGAGTGGCTACACCTTC.

This chain connects TRBV20-1 to TRBJ1-2; D unresolved. This CDR3 is 11 amino acids long. Trimming shortened V by 5 bases and J by 3 bases, and 7 bases separated the two germline ends. CDR1 and CDR2 from the germline V gene are DFQATT and SNEGSKA (reference sequence). This CDR3 reads CSAPRDYGYTF. The DNA for the CDR3 is TGCAGTGCTCCACGGGACTATGGCTACACCTTC.

The chain has TRBV4-1 and TRBJ2-3; tentative D call: TRBD2 (6 bases). Germline lookup yields CDR1 MGHRA and CDR2 YSYEKL. Trimming stripped 1 base from V and 0 bases from J, with 20 bases between. This CDR3 region has 19 residues. CDR3 DNA sequence: TGCGCCAGCAGCCAAGCTCTGTCGGGGGAGCGATCTAGCACAGATACGCAGTATTTT. Protein: CASSQALSGERSSTDTQYF.

This chain links TRBV19 with TRBJ1-2; D is uncertain. The V gene lost 2 bases and the J gene lost 3 bases, with 10 bases spanning the gap. Germline V gives CDR1 LNHDA, CDR2 SQIVND (reference sequence). The CDR3 loop spans 14 amino acids. The CDR3 DNA is TGTGCCAGTAGTATAACGGGGTCCGACTATGGCTACACCTTC. It translates to CASSITGSDYGYTF.

The chain carries TRBV2 and TRBJ1-2; 9 nucleotides align to TRBD1. Per the germline V gene, CDR1 is SNHLY and CDR2 is FYNNEI. The junction had 11 bases not matched to a gene; V was cut back by 4 bases and J by 8 bases. This CDR3 has 15 amino acids. The DNA of the CDR3 is TGTGCCAGCAGTGTATTATTACAGGGGGCTCTCGGCTACACCTTC. The encoded protein is CASSVLLQGALGYTF. The full variable domain, its missing parts supplied by reference TRBV2 and TRBJ1-2, is EPEVTQTPSHQVTQMGQEVILRCVPISNHLYFYWYRQILGQKVEFLVSFYNNEISEKSEIFDDQFSVERPDGSNFTLKIRSTKLEDSAMYFCASSVLLQGALGYTFGSGTRLTVV.

The V call is TRBV5-4, the J call TRBJ1-2, with 8 bases that match TRBD1. The germline V gene encodes CDR1 SGHNT and CDR2 YYREEE (reference sequence). There are 14 residues in the CDR3. The junction had 4 bases not matched to a gene; V was cut back by 3 bases and J by 3 bases. The CDR3 DNA sequence: TGTGCCAGCAGCTCCCCGGGACAGGACTATGGCTACACCTTC. This encodes CASSSPGQDYGYTF.

V gene TRBV29-1 combines with J gene TRBJ1-2; 7 bases align to TRBD1. Germline-derived CDR1 and CDR2 are SQVTM and ANQGSEA. V shed 0 bases, J shed 4 bases, and the junction held 2 bases outside the gene matches. The CDR3 has 13 amino acids. The CDR3 here is CSVEDRGTYGYTF. Written as DNA, the CDR3 is TGCAGCGTTGAAGACAGGGGGACCTATGGCTACACCTTC.

The DNA for the CDR3 is TGTGCCAGCAGAAACAGGGGATCAACAGATACGCAGTATTTT. Translation gives CASRNRGSTDTQYF. The chain couples TRBV5-4 to TRBJ2-3, with 7 bases matching TRBD1. Germline V gene data show CDR1 as SGHNT and CDR2 as YYREEE (reference sequence). The V gene end was trimmed by 5 bases and the J gene end by 3 bases; junction bases not matched to a gene: 6. The CDR3 sequence is 14 residues long.

This chain connects TRBV6-5 to TRBJ2-7, with D possibly being TRBD2 (6 bases). Germline CDR1 and CDR2: MNHEY and SVGAGI. The CDR3 contains 11 residues. V was clipped by 6 bases and J by 3 bases, with 6 bases between them. Here the CDR3 DNA reads TGTGCCAGCAGGGGGGGCTACGAGCAGTACTTC. This encodes CASRGGYEQYF.

The chain is built from TRBV12-5 and TRBJ2-3, with 15 bases lining up with TRBD2. With 6 bases clipped from V and 8 bases from J, the junction kept 12 bases outside the gene matches. Germline values: CDR1 LGHNT, CDR2 FRNRAP. CDR3 length equals 17 residues. The CDR3 DNA follows: TGTGCTAGTGGACTCCGGACTAGCGGGGGGGCCGGGGGTACGCAGTATTTT. It translates to CASGLRTSGGAGGTQYF.